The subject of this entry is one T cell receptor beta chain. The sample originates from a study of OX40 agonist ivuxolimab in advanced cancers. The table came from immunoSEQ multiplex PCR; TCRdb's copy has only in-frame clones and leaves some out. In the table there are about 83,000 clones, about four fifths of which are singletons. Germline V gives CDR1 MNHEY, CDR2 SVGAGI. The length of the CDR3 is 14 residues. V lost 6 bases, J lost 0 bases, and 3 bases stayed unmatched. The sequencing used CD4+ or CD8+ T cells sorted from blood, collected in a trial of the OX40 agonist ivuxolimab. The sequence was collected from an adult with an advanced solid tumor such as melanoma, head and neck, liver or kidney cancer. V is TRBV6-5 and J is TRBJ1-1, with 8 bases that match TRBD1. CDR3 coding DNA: TGTGCCAGCAGGGCAGGGGGCGTGAACACTGAAGCTTTCTTT. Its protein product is CASRAGGVNTEAFF.